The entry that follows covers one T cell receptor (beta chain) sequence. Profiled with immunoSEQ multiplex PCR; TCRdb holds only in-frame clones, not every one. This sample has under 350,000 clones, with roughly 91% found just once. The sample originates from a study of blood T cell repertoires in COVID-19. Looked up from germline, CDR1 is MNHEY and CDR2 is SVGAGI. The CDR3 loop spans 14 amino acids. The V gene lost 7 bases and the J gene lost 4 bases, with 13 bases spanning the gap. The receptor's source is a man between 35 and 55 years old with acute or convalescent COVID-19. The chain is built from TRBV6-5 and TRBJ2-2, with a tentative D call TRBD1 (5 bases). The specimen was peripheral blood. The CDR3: CASILRVGTGELFF. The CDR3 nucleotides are TGTGCCAGCATCCTCAGGGTCGGCACCGGGGAGCTGTTTTTT.